The next 29 T cell receptor beta chains were all read from a single sample in a study of beta chain features in type 1 diabetes. Isolated RNA was reverse transcribed in full, so expressed TCRB transcripts were sequenced. The table came from immunoSEQ multiplex PCR; TCRdb's copy has only in-frame clones and leaves some out. The profile shows 130,000 or so clones, roughly 9.7% of them singletons. The sample was central memory CD4+ T cells from blood. These receptor sequences come from a middle-aged woman in good health.

This clone occurred a few times. V usage is TRBV29-1 and J usage is TRBJ2-5, with D maybe TRBD2 (5 bases). Germline CDR1 is SQVTM and CDR2 is ANQGSEA. The CDR3 runs to 13 residues. The ends were cut back, 4 bases at V and 4 bases at J, with 13 bases in the middle. The chain's CDR3 is CSVVASLGETQYF. The CDR3 DNA follows: TGCAGCGTTGTGGCTAGCCTGGGAGAGACCCAGTACTTC.

The sample holds a few counts of this clone. The CDR3, as DNA: TGTGCCAGCAGCTATTCAACTAATGAAAAACTGTTTTTT. This translates into CASSYSTNEKLFF. V usage is TRBV6-6 and J usage is TRBJ1-4; D gene uncertain. V was pared by 6 bases and J by 0 bases, with 5 bases between. CDR1 is MNHNY, CDR2 SVGAGI, per germline (reference sequence). This CDR3 is 13 amino acids long.

This sequence joins TRBV6-6 and TRBJ2-2; D might be TRBD2 (6 bases). Germline V gene sequence: CDR1 MNHNY, CDR2 SVGAGI (reference sequence). Trimming left V 5 bases short and J 1 base short, with 11 bases between. This CDR3 has 15 residues. The CDR3 coding sequence is TGTGCCAGCAGTGACAGCGGGCTGAACACCGGGGAGCTGTTTTTT. Encoded protein: CASSDSGLNTGELFF.

This clone showed up many times. J is TRBJ2-1 and V is TRBV19; 8 bases agree with TRBD2. This CDR3 has 13 amino acids. Germline V gives CDR1 LNHDA, CDR2 SQIVND (reference sequence). J was trimmed by 4 bases and V by 8 bases; bases with no gene match: 4. The CDR3 coding sequence is TGTGCCAGTCGGAGCGGGGGATACAATGAGCAGTTCTTC. Its translation is CASRSGGYNEQFF.

This clone was observed at least ten times. The chain couples TRBV11-2 to TRBJ2-1; 7 bases fit TRBD2. The germline V gene has CDR1 SGHAT and CDR2 FQNNGV. This CDR3 spans 16 amino acids. J gave up 3 bases and V 4 bases, and 9 bases lay outside the gene matches. CDR3 in amino acids: CASSSRWASGYNEQFF. The CDR3 DNA follows: TGTGCCAGCAGCTCTCGATGGGCTAGCGGCTACAATGAGCAGTTCTTC.

This clone has more than one count but fewer than ten. J is TRBJ2-1 and V is TRBV7-2, with D perhaps TRBD2 (5 bases). This CDR3 contains 11 residues. In germline, CDR1 is SGHTA, CDR2 FQGNSA. Between the trimmed V and J ends, which lost 5 bases and 9 bases, there was a span of 8 bases. CDR3 nucleotide sequence: TGTGCCAGCAGCCCGGGGAGTGAGCAGTTCTTC. It encodes CASSPGSEQFF. Together with reference TRBV7-2 and TRBJ2-1, the CDR3 gives the full variable domain: GAGVSQSPSNKVTEKGKDVELRCDPISGHTALYWYRQSLGQGLEFLIYFQGNSAPDKSGLPSDRFSAERTGGSVSTLTIQRTQQEDSAVYLCASSPGSEQFFGPGTRLTVL.

This clone was recorded at least ten times. The chain combines TRBV18 with TRBJ2-1, with a possible D match to TRBD1 (5 bases). Trimming took off 3 bases at V and 0 bases at J, with 6 bases between the two ends. Germline CDR1 KGHSH, CDR2 LQKENI. There are 14 residues in the CDR3. CDR3 nucleotide sequence: TGTGCCAGCTCACCTGACAGCTCCTACAATGAGCAGTTCTTC. As protein: CASSPDSSYNEQFF.

In this sample, this clone turned up a few times. The chain couples TRBV28 to TRBJ1-2, with 9 nucleotides matching TRBD1. V trimming: 1 base; J trimming: 5 bases; junction bases outside the gene matches: 8. CDR3 size: 16 residues. The V gene's germline CDR1 is MDHEN and CDR2 SYDVKM. Here the CDR3 DNA reads TGTGCCAGCAGTTTATACCGGACAGGGGCAGAGTATGGCTACACCTTC. Protein product: CASSLYRTGAEYGYTF.

This clone occurred a few times. This chain connects TRBV19 to TRBJ2-1; 9 bases are shared with TRBD2. This CDR3 contains 16 residues. Germline CDR1 reads LNHDA; CDR2 reads SQIVND (reference sequence). V was clipped by 3 bases and J by 5 bases; unmatched bases: 8. In DNA form, the CDR3 reads TGTGCCAGTAGTATCCTTAGCGGGGGCCGAAACAATGAGCAGTTCTTC. Protein product: CASSILSGGRNNEQFF.

The V call is TRBV29-1, the J call TRBJ2-1; 12 bases map to TRBD2. Germline V gene sequence: CDR1 SQVTM, CDR2 ANQGSEA. V lost 7 bases and J lost 4; bases outside the gene matches: 8. The CDR3 totals 15 residues. The CDR3 protein is CSGILLAGGYNEQFF. CDR3 in DNA: TGCAGCGGGATCCTACTAGCGGGGGGATACAATGAGCAGTTCTTC.

This clone was detected a few times. The chain recombines TRBV19 with TRBJ1-5, with 12 bases aligning to TRBD1. CDR1 is LNHDA, CDR2 SQIVND, per germline (reference sequence). The length of the CDR3 is 17 residues. V lost 1 base, J lost 7 bases, and 8 bases stayed unmatched. The CDR3 DNA reads TGTGCCAGTAGTATAGTTTCGGGACAGGGGGCTCGACAGCCCCAGCATTTT. Protein sequence: CASSIVSGQGARQPQHF.

The J gene is TRBJ1-2, the V gene TRBV5-1; 7 positions match TRBD1. The length of the CDR3 is 15 residues. Germline V gene data show CDR1 as SGHRS and CDR2 as YFSETQ. Trimming at V came to 3 bases and at J to 4 bases, leaving 9 bases not matched to a gene. CDR3 protein: CASSSGGGQIYGYTF. CDR3 nucleotide sequence: TGCGCCAGCAGCTCTGGAGGGGGACAGATCTATGGCTACACCTTC. Full variable domain (missing parts from reference TRBV5-1 and TRBJ1-2): KAGVTQTPRYLIKTRGQQVTLSCSPISGHRSVSWYQQTPGQGLQFLFEYFSETQRNKGNFPGRFSGRQFSNSRSEMNVSTLELGDSALYLCASSSGGGQIYGYTFGSGTRLTVV.

The table lists this clone with a few counts. The genes are TRBV5-1 and TRBJ1-2; 11 bases are a match to TRBD1. Germline V gene sequence: CDR1 SGHRS, CDR2 YFSETQ. Losses at the gene ends were 3 bases for V and 6 bases for J; bases not matched to a gene: 7. The CDR3 length is 15 residues. The chain's CDR3 is CASSSARTGGDGYTF. The CDR3 DNA is TGCGCCAGCAGCTCGGCCCGGACAGGGGGCGATGGCTACACCTTC.

This sequence joins TRBV5-1 and TRBJ1-3; D gene uncertain. Germline CDR1 reads SGHRS; CDR2 reads YFSETQ. V lost 1 base and J lost 0, with 14 bases in between. The CDR3 sequence is 17 residues long. The CDR3, as DNA: TGCGCCAGCAGCTTGTCTGGTCAGGCGAGCTCTGGAAACACCATATATTTT. This codes for CASSLSGQASSGNTIYF.

This clone was detected a few times. The rearrangement uses TRBV7-2 and TRBJ2-3; D possibly corresponds to TRBD1 (6 bases). The CDR3 totals 15 residues. The V end lost 2 bases, the J end lost 4 bases, and 13 bases lay between the germline ends. Germline CDR1 and CDR2: SGHTA and FQGNSA. In DNA, the CDR3 is TGTGCCAGCAGCTTAATTTCCTCAGGGGCAGATACGCAGTATTTT. Translation: CASSLISSGADTQYF.

The chain joins TRBV2 to TRBJ2-3, with 8 bases matching TRBD2. The germline V gene encodes CDR1 SNHLY and CDR2 FYNNEI. The CDR3 totals 18 residues. V gave up 7 bases and J gave up 8 bases; unmatched junction bases: 23. CDR3 residues: CASMGPGRGLALQGTQYF. In DNA, the CDR3 is TGTGCCAGCATGGGGCCAGGGAGAGGACTAGCTCTGCAGGGTACGCAGTATTTT.

This clone was detected a few times. At one of its ends the junction is not consistent with the germline gene, which may arise from a read error. The CDR3 spells CASSVGTRGETQYF. The CDR3 DNA reads as TGTGCTAGCAGCGTCGGGACTAGGGGCGAGACCCAGTACTTC. The chain recombines TRBV7-7 with TRBJ2-5; 8 nucleotides line up with TRBD2. From germline, CDR1 is SSHAT and CDR2 FNYEAQ (reference sequence). The CDR3 runs 14 residues.

V and J are TRBV27 and TRBJ2-2; D is unclear. The V gene's germline CDR1 is MNHEY and CDR2 SMNVEV (reference sequence). The CDR3 has 14 amino acids. V was trimmed by 4 bases and J by 0 bases, leaving 6 bases between them. CDR3 protein: CASSSLPNTGELFF. CDR3 DNA sequence: TGTGCCAGCAGTTCCCTCCCGAACACCGGGGAGCTGTTTTTT.

The J gene is TRBJ2-7, the V gene TRBV7-2; D may be TRBD2 (5 bases). Germline V gene data show CDR1 as SGHTA and CDR2 as FQGNSA. Trimming pared 5 bases from V and 6 bases from J, leaving 20 bases between. The CDR3 consists of 15 residues. The CDR3 DNA sequence: TGTGCCAGCAGCATCCGGGGAACTACAAGCGGCGAGCAGTACTTC. It translates to CASSIRGTTSGEQYF.

The chain has TRBV5-6 and TRBJ2-7; TRBD2 is a possible D gene (6 bases). With 0 bases removed from V and 2 bases from J, the gap between germline ends came to 9 bases. Germline V lookup: CDR1 SGHDT, CDR2 YYEEEE. The CDR3 sequence is 14 residues long. CDR3 sequence (DNA): TGTGCCAGCAGCTTGGTTGGAGGGGCCTACGAGCAGTACTTC. It is translated as CASSLVGGAYEQYF.

The rearrangement uses TRBV6-4 and TRBJ2-1; D is unclear. Trimming took off 3 bases at V and 3 bases at J, with 3 bases between the two ends. The V gene's germline CDR1 is MRHNA and CDR2 SNTAGT. The CDR3 runs 12 residues. CDR3 sequence reads: CASSDNYNEQFF. The CDR3 DNA is TGTGCCAGCAGTGATAACTACAATGAGCAGTTCTTC.

V usage is TRBV7-9 and J usage is TRBJ1-5, with 7 nucleotides matching TRBD1. There are 14 residues in the CDR3. Trimming cost V 5 bases and J 4 bases; bases outside gene matches: 5. CDR1 and CDR2 (germline): SEHNR, FQNEAQ (reference sequence). In nucleotides, the CDR3 is TGTGCCAGCAGCCAGACAGGGATGAATCAGCCCCAGCATTTT. Protein: CASSQTGMNQPQHF. The whole variable domain, remainder taken from reference TRBV7-9 and TRBJ1-5, is DTGVSQNPRHKITKRGQNVTFRCDPISEHNRLYWYRQTLGQGPEFLTYFQNEAQLEKSRLLSDRFSAERPKGSFSTLEIQRTEQGDSAMYLCASSQTGMNQPQHFGDGTRLSIL.

In nucleotides, the CDR3 is TGTGCCAGCAGTTCCGGACTAGCCGCCAATGAGCAGTTCTTC. This translates into CASSSGLAANEQFF. V usage is TRBV27 and J usage is TRBJ2-1, with 8 bases identical to TRBD2. V lost 4 bases and J lost 6; bases outside the gene matches: 5. Per germline, CDR1 MNHEY and CDR2 SMNVEV (reference sequence). The CDR3 is 14 amino acids.

This clone was found a few times. The rearrangement uses TRBV5-1 and TRBJ2-3; D is possibly TRBD1 (6 bases). The CDR3 spans 15 residues. Germline V CDR1 and CDR2: SGHRS, YFSETQ. V was shortened by 1 base and J by 2 bases, with 11 bases between the two germline ends. The DNA for the CDR3 is TGCGCCAGCAGCTTGCGGCAGGGGCCCACAGATACGCAGTATTTT. Encoded protein: CASSLRQGPTDTQYF.

In regard to this clone: The same CDR3 is also encoded by other DNA sequences in this sample. The chain is built from TRBV6-1 and TRBJ1-1; D might be TRBD1 (5 bases). The ends were cut back, 4 bases at V and 5 bases at J, with 11 bases in the middle. The CDR3 is 13 amino acids. The germline CDR1 and CDR2 sequences are MNHNS and SASEGT. CDR3 in amino acids: CASSGGARTEAFF. The CDR3 DNA reads TGTGCCAGCAGTGGGGGCGCACGGACTGAAGCTTTCTTT.

This sequence joins TRBV18 and TRBJ1-1, with 7 bases fitting TRBD1. The CDR3 spans 15 residues. Germline trimming cut 4 bases from V and 1 base from J; bases unmatched to any gene: 6. The V gene's germline CDR1 is KGHSH and CDR2 LQKENI. The CDR3 reads CASSQDRFRNTEAFF. CDR3 in DNA: TGTGCCAGCTCACAGGACAGGTTTAGGAACACTGAAGCTTTCTTT.

This clone has only a few counts. The chain combines TRBV25-1 with TRBJ1-2, with D possibly matching TRBD1 (6 bases). Looked up from germline, CDR1 is MGHDK and CDR2 is SYGVNS. The CDR3 has 14 amino acids. V was cut by 1 base and J by 7 bases, with 13 bases left in between. CDR3: CASSELAGAGGYTF. The DNA of the CDR3 is TGTGCCAGCAGTGAATTAGCAGGGGCCGGTGGCTACACCTTC.

This clone was detected many times. This chain links TRBV29-1 with TRBJ2-4; D is perhaps TRBD2 (6 bases). This CDR3 is built from 11 residues. Per the germline V gene, CDR1 is SQVTM and CDR2 is ANQGSEA. The V and J ends lost 7 bases and 8 bases respectively, with 12 bases between them. The CDR3 DNA reads as TGCAGCGGGAGGGTTTTTGACATTCAGTACTTC. This encodes CSGRVFDIQYF.

This clone has more than one count but fewer than ten. V gene TRBV6-5 combines with J gene TRBJ2-7; D gene uncertain. Trimming cost V 7 bases and J 5 bases, with 9 bases left between them. This CDR3 comprises 11 residues. Looked up from germline, CDR1 is MNHEY and CDR2 is SVGAGI. The CDR3 DNA reads as TGTGCCAGCATGTCAGGCCACGAGCAGTACTTC. Protein: CASMSGHEQYF.